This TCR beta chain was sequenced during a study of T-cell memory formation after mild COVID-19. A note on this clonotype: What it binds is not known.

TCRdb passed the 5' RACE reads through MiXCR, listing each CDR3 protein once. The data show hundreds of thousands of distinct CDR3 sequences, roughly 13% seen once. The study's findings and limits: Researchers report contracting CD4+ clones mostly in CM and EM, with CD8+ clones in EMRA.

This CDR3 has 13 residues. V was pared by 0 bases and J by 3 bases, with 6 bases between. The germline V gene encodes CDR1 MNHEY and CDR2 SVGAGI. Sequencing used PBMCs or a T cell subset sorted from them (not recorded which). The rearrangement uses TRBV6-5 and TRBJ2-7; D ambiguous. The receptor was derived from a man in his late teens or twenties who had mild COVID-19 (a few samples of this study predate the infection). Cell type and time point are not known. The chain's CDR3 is CASSYSGLYEQYF. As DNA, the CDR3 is TGTGCCAGCAGTTACTCGGGCCTCTACGAGCAGTACTTC.